This passage covers 29 T cell receptor beta chains from one sample sequenced in a study of T cell repertoires in cytomegalovirus infection. One entry per CDR3 protein results from TCRdb running MiXCR on the reads. The sample yields nearly 650,000 distinct CDR3 sequences, around 24% seen once. Sequenced: CD8+ T cells from PBMCs. Receptors originate from a human donor in good health (CMV status not recorded). Some clones in this sample may be carry-over from other donors' samples.

The chain carries TRBV7-9 and TRBJ1-1; D call uncertain. The CDR3 length is 18 residues. The germline CDR1 and CDR2 sequences are SEHNR and FQNEAQ (reference sequence). Trimming took off 2 bases at V and 1 base at J, with 20 bases between the two ends. In DNA form, the CDR3 reads TGTGCCAGCAGCTTACCCCCTAACGTACAAAGAGGGAACACTGAAGCTTTCTTT. Its protein product is CASSLPPNVQRGNTEAFF.

CDR3 sequence reads: CASGLGVLEQYF. CDR3 in DNA: TGTGCTAGTGGTTTGGGGGTCCTAGAGCAGTACTTC. This rearrangement joins TRBV12-5 to TRBJ2-7; D is unclear. V shed 1 base and J shed 7 bases, with 8 bases lying between them. Per germline, CDR1 LGHNT and CDR2 FRNRAP. The CDR3 length is 12 residues.

This clonotype was detected a few times. J is TRBJ2-7 and V is TRBV2; D not resolved. V lost 7 bases, J lost 6 bases, and 19 bases lay in between. CDR3 length: 14 amino acids. Germline CDR1 is SNHLY and CDR2 is FYNNEI. CDR3 sequence reads: CASNSPNRRGEQYV. The CDR3 DNA reads as TGTGCCAGCAATTCCCCCAACCGACGTGGCGAGCAGTACGTC.

The chain links TRBV20-1 to TRBJ1-3; D ambiguous. Germline CDR1 and CDR2: DFQATT and SNEGSKA (reference sequence). CDR3 length: 13 amino acids. Trimming cost V 6 bases and J 0 bases, with 9 bases left between them. Written as DNA, the CDR3 is TGCAGTGCAATAAATCGCTCTGGAAACACCATATATTTT. Its protein is CSAINRSGNTIYF.

This clonotype was detected only a few times. The chain recombines TRBV11-1 with TRBJ2-1; D is possibly TRBD2 (6 bases). Germline CDR1 SGHAT, CDR2 FQDESV (reference sequence). The CDR3 totals 16 residues. V gave up 6 bases and J gave up 2 bases, with 17 bases separating them. The CDR3 bases are TGTGCCAGCAGTACCTCGGGGGAGGACCCCTACAATGAGCAGTTCTTC. Protein: CASSTSGEDPYNEQFF.

This clonotype showed up just a few times. CDR3 sequence reads: CASSWDEYYGYTF. For the CDR3, the DNA is TGTGCCAGCAGTTGGGACGAGTACTATGGCTACACCTTC. This rearrangement joins TRBV25-1 to TRBJ1-2; weak D call: TRBD1 (5 bases). This CDR3 has 13 residues. With 5 bases removed from V and 3 bases from J, the gap between germline ends came to 10 bases. The germline V gene has CDR1 MGHDK and CDR2 SYGVNS.

There are many counts of this clonotype. The genes are TRBV28 and TRBJ2-7, with 7 bases aligning to TRBD1. Germline loops: CDR1 MDHEN, CDR2 SYDVKM. V shed 6 bases and J 3 bases; nucleotides not matched to a gene: 11. The CDR3 spans 15 residues. The CDR3 region is CASSPGTARDYEQYF. The DNA of the CDR3 is TGTGCCAGCAGCCCCGGGACAGCCCGGGACTACGAGCAGTACTTC.

In this sample, this clonotype turned up a few times. The chain joins TRBV6-2 or TRBV6-3 to TRBJ2-3; D is undetermined. The length of the CDR3 is 16 residues. Germline V gene sequence: CDR1 MNHEY, CDR2 SVGEGT. With 3 bases removed from V and 2 bases from J, the gap between germline ends came to 15 bases. The CDR3 sequence: CASSYSSRPPTDTQYF. CDR3 DNA sequence: TGTGCCAGCAGTTATTCTAGTCGACCTCCCACAGATACGCAGTATTTT.

The J gene is TRBJ2-7, the V gene TRBV6-1, with a possible D match to TRBD1 (6 bases). CDR3 length: 14 residues. Germline CDR1 MNHNS, CDR2 SASEGT. Trimming shortened V by 7 bases and J by 0 bases, and 13 bases separated the two germline ends. CDR3 region: CASTPEGGSYEQYF. The CDR3 region has the DNA TGTGCCAGCACCCCGGAAGGGGGCTCCTACGAGCAGTACTTC.

In its sample, this clonotype was seen many times. The V gene is TRBV7-9, the J gene TRBJ1-4, with TRBD1 as a possible D gene (6 bases). The ends were cut back, 4 bases at V and 7 bases at J, with 13 bases in the middle. CDR3 length: 14 amino acids. CDR1 SEHNR and CDR2 FQNEAQ come from the germline V gene (reference sequence). The chain's CDR3 is CASSSTGLIEKLFF. The CDR3 nucleotides are TGTGCCAGCAGCTCAACAGGGTTAATTGAAAAACTGTTTTTT.

This clonotype was found a few times. The chain combines TRBV7-9 with TRBJ2-1; the D gene is possibly TRBD2 (5 bases). Trimming cost V 5 bases and J 4 bases, with 9 bases left between them. CDR1 and CDR2 (germline): SEHNR, FQNEAQ (reference sequence). This CDR3 comprises 13 residues. For the CDR3, the DNA is TGTGCCAGCAGCGGAGAGGGTTACAATGAGCAGTTCTTC. The encoded protein is CASSGEGYNEQFF. Complete variable domain (other parts from reference TRBV7-9 and TRBJ2-1): DTGVSQNPRHKITKRGQNVTFRCDPISEHNRLYWYRQTLGQGPEFLTYFQNEAQLEKSRLLSDRFSAERPKGSFSTLEIQRTEQGDSAMYLCASSGEGYNEQFFGPGTRLTVL.

The V call is TRBV20-1, the J call TRBJ2-7, with TRBD1 matching 9 bases. CDR1 DFQATT and CDR2 SNEGSKA come from the germline V gene (reference sequence). The CDR3 has 13 residues. Trimming cost V 5 bases and J 3 bases; bases outside gene matches: 5. The CDR3, as DNA: TGCAGTGCTCCCGGGACAGGGTTCTACGAGCAGTACTTC. Amino acids: CSAPGTGFYEQYF.

The table lists this clonotype with many counts. The chain recombines TRBV12-3 or TRBV12-4 with TRBJ2-6; D might be TRBD2 (5 bases). Deletions cut 3 bases from V and 1 base from J, with 16 bases between. There are 18 residues in the CDR3. CDR3 residues: CASSFRGSPLSGANVLTF. As DNA, the CDR3 is TGTGCCAGCAGTTTTAGAGGGTCCCCCCTTTCTGGGGCCAACGTCCTGACTTTC.

The V call is TRBV12-3 or TRBV12-4, the J call TRBJ2-7; tentatively, D is TRBD1 or TRBD2 (6 bases each). This CDR3 region has 14 residues. V was clipped by 5 bases and J by 7 bases, with 18 bases between them. The CDR3 reads CASSPTGPAGEQYV. The CDR3 coding sequence is TGTGCCAGCAGTCCGACAGGCCCTGCGGGGGAGCAGTACGTC.

This clonotype was seen repeatedly, ten times or more. The rearrangement uses TRBV7-9 and TRBJ2-3; D uncertain. Trimming shortened V by 4 bases and J by 8 bases, and 13 bases separated the two germline ends. This CDR3 region has 13 residues. Per the germline V gene, CDR1 is SEHNR and CDR2 is FQNEAQ (reference sequence). This CDR3 reads CASSSPSPGTQYF. The CDR3, as DNA: TGTGCCAGCAGCTCCCCCTCACCGGGTACGCAGTATTTT.

As for this clonotype: A read error may be the cause here, since a much bigger clone is one base away. This chain connects TRBV7-6 to TRBJ2-5; tentatively, D is TRBD1 (6 bases). The CDR3 spans 14 residues. Germline CDR1 is SGHVS and CDR2 is FNYEAQ. CDR3 residues: CANSFAGDADTQYF. CDR3 nucleotide sequence: TGTGCCAACAGCTTTGCAGGGGACGCTGATACCCAGTACTTC.

Note on this clonotype: The CDR3 ends on some other residue instead of the conserved phenylalanine or tryptophan, so this is likely a read error. CDR3 protein: CASTKGGNSPLHL. The DNA of the CDR3 is TGTGCCAGCACCAAGGGGGGGAATTCACCCCTCCACCTT. The V gene is TRBV6-5, the J gene TRBJ1-6, with D perhaps TRBD1 (6 bases). The germline V gene encodes CDR1 MNHEY and CDR2 SVGAGI. This CDR3 spans 13 amino acids. V lost 7 bases to trimming and J lost 7 bases, with 11 bases between them.

This clonotype was counted only a few times. The chain has TRBV6-2 or TRBV6-3 and TRBJ2-1, with 10 bases identical to TRBD2. The CDR3 sequence is 13 residues long. Per the germline V gene, CDR1 is MNHEY and CDR2 is SVGEGT. Germline trimming cut 7 bases from V and 8 bases from J; bases unmatched to any gene: 5. The CDR3 sequence is CASTGSGGYEQFF. CDR3 DNA: TGTGCCAGCACGGGTAGCGGGGGGTATGAGCAGTTCTTC.

For this clonotype: The conserved final phenylalanine or tryptophan is absent from the CDR3, which likely points to a read error. The V gene is TRBV28, the J gene TRBJ2-1, with 7 bases aligning to TRBD2. The CDR3 is made up of 15 amino acids. V shed 5 bases and J 8 bases; nucleotides not matched to a gene: 12. CDR1 MDHEN and CDR2 SYDVKM come from the germline V gene. As DNA, the CDR3 is TGTGCCAGCAGTGACCGGATCGGTGGGGGGGATGAGCAGTTCTTG. Translated: CASSDRIGGGDEQFL.

This clonotype was detected only a few times. The chain employs TRBV7-2 and TRBJ2-7; 9 bases agree with TRBD1. V gave up 3 bases and J gave up 4 bases; unmatched junction bases: 7. The CDR3 spans 15 residues. Looked up from germline, CDR1 is SGHTA and CDR2 is FQGNSA. The CDR3 DNA reads TGTGCCAGCAGCTTTCCCGGACAGGGGCGGTACGAGCAGTACTTC. Encoded protein: CASSFPGQGRYEQYF. The full variable domain, its missing parts supplied by reference TRBV7-2 and TRBJ2-7, is GAGVSQSPSNKVTEKGKDVELRCDPISGHTALYWYRQSLGQGLEFLIYFQGNSAPDKSGLPSDRFSAERTGGSVSTLTIQRTQQEDSAVYLCASSFPGQGRYEQYFGPGTRLTVT.

This clonotype appeared many times. The chain links TRBV7-9 to TRBJ1-2; no clear D. This CDR3 spans 14 amino acids. Trimming removed 5 bases from V and 2 bases from J, with 12 bases in between. From germline, CDR1 is SEHNR and CDR2 FQNEAQ (reference sequence). Here the CDR3 reads CASSQTDSNYGYTF. CDR3 bases: TGTGCCAGCAGCCAAACCGATTCGAACTATGGCTACACCTTC.

Only a few counts were recorded for this clonotype. CDR3 residues: CASSSNRYEQYF. The DNA of the CDR3 is TGTGCCAGCAGCTCCAATCGTTACGAGCAGTACTTC. The V gene is TRBV5-6, the J gene TRBJ2-7; D remains unclear. The V gene's germline CDR1 is SGHDT and CDR2 YYEEEE. Trimming shortened V by 3 bases and J by 4 bases, and 8 bases separated the two germline ends. The CDR3 is 12 residues long.

The rearrangement joins TRBV24-1 to TRBJ2-7, with D tentatively TRBD1 (5 bases). CDR1 and CDR2 (germline): KGHDR, SFDVKD. V shed 12 bases and J shed 1 base, with 24 bases lying between them. CDR3 size: 16 residues. The CDR3 spells CAGPGQLPKGSYEQYF. The CDR3 DNA sequence: TGTGCCGGTCCAGGACAACTTCCAAAGGGATCCTACGAGCAGTACTTC.

This clonotype has ten or more counts. V is TRBV7-2 and J is TRBJ1-5, with 9 bases identical to TRBD1. The CDR3 totals 18 residues. The V gene end was trimmed by 1 base and the J gene end by 5 bases; junction bases not matched to a gene: 12. CDR1 SGHTA and CDR2 FQGNSA come from the germline V gene. The CDR3 region is CASSLEISQGARDQPQHF. The CDR3 DNA is TGTGCCAGCAGCTTAGAAATCTCACAGGGGGCCCGTGATCAGCCCCAGCATTTT. The whole variable domain, remainder taken from reference TRBV7-2 and TRBJ1-5, is GAGVSQSPSNKVTEKGKDVELRCDPISGHTALYWYRQSLGQGLEFLIYFQGNSAPDKSGLPSDRFSAERTGGSVSTLTIQRTQQEDSAVYLCASSLEISQGARDQPQHFGDGTRLSIL.

This clonotype appeared a few times. The rearrangement uses TRBV29-1 and TRBJ1-1, with TRBD1 as a possible D gene (6 bases). V lost 4 bases and J lost 3, with 18 bases in between. Germline values: CDR1 SQVTM, CDR2 ANQGSEA. CDR3 size: 15 residues. The CDR3 protein is CSVGGRDIWDTEAFF. The CDR3 DNA follows: TGCAGCGTTGGGGGGCGAGATATCTGGGACACTGAAGCTTTCTTT.

V usage is TRBV28 and J usage is TRBJ1-1; 7 nucleotides line up with TRBD1. The junction had 6 bases not matched to a gene; V was cut back by 5 bases and J by 6 bases. Germline-derived CDR1 and CDR2 are MDHEN and SYDVKM. This CDR3 is built from 13 residues. In DNA, the CDR3 is TGTGCCAGCAGTACTGACAGGGAGTCTGAAGCTTTCTTT. Its protein product is CASSTDRESEAFF.

This clonotype was seen ten or more times. The gene calls are TRBV19 and TRBJ1-1; tentatively, D is TRBD1 (5 bases). The CDR3 length is 14 residues. V lost 1 base and J 2 bases, leaving 8 bases between the germline ends. Germline CDR1 and CDR2: LNHDA and SQIVND (reference sequence). The CDR3 spells CASSIVRANTEAFF. The CDR3 DNA reads as TGTGCCAGTAGTATAGTCAGGGCAAACACTGAAGCTTTCTTT. Variable domain in full (rest from reference TRBV19 and TRBJ1-1): DGGITQSPKYLFRKEGQNVTLSCEQNLNHDAMYWYRQDPGQGLRLIYYSQIVNDFQKGDIAEGYSVSREKKESFPLTVTSAQKNPTAFYLCASSIVRANTEAFFGQGTRLTVV.

This sequence joins TRBV12-3 or TRBV12-4 and TRBJ2-2; 10 nucleotides align to TRBD2. The V gene end was trimmed by 0 bases and the J gene end by 3 bases; junction bases not matched to a gene: 7. The CDR3 contains 18 residues. CDR3 sequence (DNA): TGTGCCAGCAGTTTAGCCAGCGGGGGGGCTTGGGACACCGGGGAGCTGTTTTTT. The encoded protein is CASSLASGGAWDTGELFF.

This clonotype has ten or more counts. As DNA, the CDR3 is TGTGCCAGCAGCTCAGAACAGGCTGCCTATAATTCACCCCTCCACTTT. Translated, it gives CASSSEQAAYNSPLHF. This chain uses TRBV7-2 with TRBJ1-6; D may be TRBD1 (5 bases). Trimming cost V 4 bases and J 2 bases, with 12 bases left between them. Germline V gene sequence: CDR1 SGHTA, CDR2 FQGNSA. The CDR3 runs to 16 residues.